What follows are 9 T cell receptor beta chains derived from one specimen sequenced in a study of Graves' ophthalmopathy and Graves' hyperthyroidism. Investigators amplified TCR beta CDR3 regions from RNA transcripts. An opening RT-PCR round employed HTBI primers and preceded a second-round multiplex PCR. TCRdb itself ran the multiplex PCR reads through MiXCR, one entry per CDR3 protein. This sample has around 660,000 distinct CDR3 sequences, with about two fifths found just once. Sequencing input: peripheral blood. Source of these receptors: an adult man with Graves' ophthalmopathy.

This clonotype was counted many times. The chain joins TRBV12-3 or TRBV12-4 to TRBJ1-5; 7 positions match TRBD1. V shed 5 bases, J shed 3 bases, and the junction held 7 bases outside the gene matches. The CDR3 runs to 15 residues. In nucleotides, the CDR3 is TGTGCCAGCAGTCGCGCAGGGGGGAACAATCAGCCCCAGCATTTT. Protein sequence: CASSRAGGNNQPQHF.

About this clonotype: An end of the junction differs from the germline gene, which may be a read error. The chain uses TRBV10-2 and TRBJ1-4, with 7 bases lining up with TRBD1. This CDR3 comprises 15 residues. CDR1 and CDR2 from the germline V gene are WSHSY and SAAADI. The CDR3 DNA follows: TGTGCCAGCAGACCAGCCCGGGACAGCTATGAAAAACTGTTTTTT. Translating gives CASRPARDSYEKLFF.

V is TRBV24-1 and J is TRBJ1-5; a weak D match, TRBD1 (5 bases). Germline CDR1 is KGHDR and CDR2 is SFDVKD. The CDR3 covers 14 residues. Trimming removed 4 bases from V and 1 base from J, with 7 bases in between. This CDR3 reads CATSEGVSNQPQHF. CDR3 nucleotide sequence: TGTGCCACCAGTGAAGGGGTGAGCAATCAGCCCCAGCATTTT.

The chain joins TRBV25-1 to TRBJ2-5; D call uncertain. TRBJ2-1 matches the DNA end more closely, so the J call is doubtful. Germline V CDR1 and CDR2: MGHDK, SYGVNS. The CDR3 contains 14 residues. The CDR3 nucleotides read TGTGCCAGCAGCCAAGAACCCCCGGCGGTCGAGCAGTTCTTC. This translates into CASSQEPPAVEQFF.

This CDR3 reads CASGLGAASGRRETQYF. In DNA, the CDR3 is TGCGCCAGCGGGCTGGGGGCGGCTAGCGGGAGACGAGAGACCCAGTACTTC. The V call is TRBV5-1, the J call TRBJ2-5, with 10 bases that match TRBD2. The CDR3 is 17 residues long. J gave up 4 bases and V 7 bases, and 16 bases lay outside the gene matches. Germline CDR1 reads SGHRS; CDR2 reads YFSETQ.

This clonotype has just a few counts. V and J are TRBV20-1 and TRBJ2-5; TRBD2 matches at 10 bases. This CDR3 spans 15 amino acids. V shed 4 bases and J 4 bases; nucleotides not matched to a gene: 9. Looked up from germline, CDR1 is DFQATT and CDR2 is SNEGSKA (reference sequence). For the CDR3, the DNA is TGCAGTGCTAACAGAGTAGCGGGGGGTGCAGAGACCCAGTACTTC. It is translated as CSANRVAGGAETQYF.

This clonotype was counted only a few times. The V gene is TRBV19, the J gene TRBJ1-4; no clear D. V lost 8 bases and J lost 7, with 17 bases in between. CDR3 length: 14 amino acids. Germline V gives CDR1 LNHDA, CDR2 SQIVND (reference sequence). DNA for the CDR3: TGTGCCAGTGGCGAGGGAGGGTTTGGTGAAAAACTGTTTTTT. It specifies CASGEGGFGEKLFF.

This clonotype was counted a few times. This chain links TRBV7-8 with TRBJ2-7; TRBD2 might be the D (6 bases). V shed 5 bases and J shed 2 bases, with 25 bases lying between them. This CDR3 region has 18 residues. Germline lookup yields CDR1 SGHVS and CDR2 FQNEAQ. The chain's CDR3 is CASSQDRGGGTDAYEQYF. The DNA of the CDR3 is TGTGCCAGCAGCCAAGATCGGGGCGGCGGGACGGACGCCTACGAGCAGTACTTC.

The V call is TRBV4-1, the J call TRBJ2-5; D gene unclear. Trimming took off 1 base at V and 4 bases at J, with 7 bases between the two ends. The V gene's germline CDR1 is MGHRA and CDR2 YSYEKL. This CDR3 has 13 residues. CDR3 nucleotide sequence: TGCGCCAGCAGCCAAGTCTCCGCAGAGACCCAGTACTTC. Its translation is CASSQVSAETQYF.